This is a list of T cell receptor beta chains from one sample in a study of blood T cell repertoires in COVID-19. Data came from immunoSEQ multiplex PCR; TCRdb stores just in-frame clones and leaves some out. The data hold about 97,000 clones, with about 87% observed a single time. Sequencing was performed on peripheral blood. Receptors were obtained from a man aged 50 to 60 with active or convalescent COVID-19. The conserved cysteine and the conserved F or W are not part of the CDR3 here. Fields, in order: V gene, CDR3 protein.

TRBV5-1 | ASSAGTPRNTIY
TRBV10-3 | AISPTQWAQHTEAF
TRBV6-6 | ASTAIDRSQETQY
TRBV9 | ASSVGLAVNTGELF
TRBV25-1 | ASSRGYEQY
TRBV3-1/TRBV3-2 | ASSPESEPYGYT
TRBV24-1 | ATSDSDRGYTGELF
TRBV5-4 | ASSSTGLAGNQETQY
TRBV3-1/TRBV3-2 | ASSPRTGGEKLF
TRBV3-1/TRBV3-2 | ASSQRGQGNGGYT
TRBV5-8 | ASRRDRANSGNTIY